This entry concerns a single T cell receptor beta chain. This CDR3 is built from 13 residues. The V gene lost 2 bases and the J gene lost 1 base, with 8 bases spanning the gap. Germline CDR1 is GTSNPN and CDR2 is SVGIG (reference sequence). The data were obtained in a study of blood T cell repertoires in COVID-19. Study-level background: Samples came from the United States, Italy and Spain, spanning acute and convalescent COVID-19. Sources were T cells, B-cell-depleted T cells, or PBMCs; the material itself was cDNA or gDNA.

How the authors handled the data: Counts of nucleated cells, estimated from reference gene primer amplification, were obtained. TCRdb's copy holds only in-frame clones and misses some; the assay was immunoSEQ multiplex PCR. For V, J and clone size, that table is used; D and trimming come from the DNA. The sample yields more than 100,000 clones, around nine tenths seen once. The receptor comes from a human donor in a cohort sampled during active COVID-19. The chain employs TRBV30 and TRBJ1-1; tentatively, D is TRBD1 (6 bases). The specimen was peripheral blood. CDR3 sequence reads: CAWSSQGNTEAFF. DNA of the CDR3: TGTGCCTGGAGTTCACAGGGGAACACTGAAGCTTTCTTT.